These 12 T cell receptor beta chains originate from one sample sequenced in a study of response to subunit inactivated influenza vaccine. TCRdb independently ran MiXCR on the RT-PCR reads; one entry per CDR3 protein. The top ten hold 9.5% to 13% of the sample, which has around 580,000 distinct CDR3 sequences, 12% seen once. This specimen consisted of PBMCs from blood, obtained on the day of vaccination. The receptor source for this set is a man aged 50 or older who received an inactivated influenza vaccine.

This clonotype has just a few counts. CDR3 DNA sequence: TGTGCCAGCTCACCGGATTACGGGGGGCGGGCAGATACGCAGTATTTT. Protein product: CASSPDYGGRADTQYF. V usage is TRBV18 and J usage is TRBJ2-3; D possibly corresponds to TRBD2 (7 bases). There are 16 residues in the CDR3. CDR1 and CDR2 (germline): KGHSH, LQKENI. Trimming cost V 3 bases and J 4 bases, with 17 bases left between them.

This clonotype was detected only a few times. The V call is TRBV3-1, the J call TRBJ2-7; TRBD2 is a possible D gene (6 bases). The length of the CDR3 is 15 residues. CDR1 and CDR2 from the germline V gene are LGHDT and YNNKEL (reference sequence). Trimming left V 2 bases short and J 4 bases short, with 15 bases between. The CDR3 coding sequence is TGTGCCAGCAGCCAACTCGACAGAGCGGGTTACGAGCAGTACTTC. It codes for CASSQLDRAGYEQYF.

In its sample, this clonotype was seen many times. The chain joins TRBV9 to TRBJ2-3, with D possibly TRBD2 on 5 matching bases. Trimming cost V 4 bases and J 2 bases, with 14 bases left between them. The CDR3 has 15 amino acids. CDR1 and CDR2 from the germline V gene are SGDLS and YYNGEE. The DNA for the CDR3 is TGTGCCAGCAGCCAGAGCGGAACCAACACAGATACGCAGTATTTT. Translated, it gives CASSQSGTNTDTQYF.

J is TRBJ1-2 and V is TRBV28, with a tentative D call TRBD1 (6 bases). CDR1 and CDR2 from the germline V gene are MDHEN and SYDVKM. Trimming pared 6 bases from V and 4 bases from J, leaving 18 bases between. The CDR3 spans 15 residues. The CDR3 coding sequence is TGTGCCAGCAGCGAAGGGGGGCTCAGGGGCTATGGCTACACCTTC. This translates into CASSEGGLRGYGYTF.

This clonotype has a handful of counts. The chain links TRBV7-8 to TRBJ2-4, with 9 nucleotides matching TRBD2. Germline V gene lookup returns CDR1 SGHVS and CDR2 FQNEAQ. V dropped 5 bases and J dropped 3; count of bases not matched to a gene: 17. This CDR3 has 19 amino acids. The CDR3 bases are TGTGCCAGCAGCCCCCCGCCTTGGCGGGAGGGCCGGGGCAAAAACATTCAGTACTTC. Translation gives CASSPPPWREGRGKNIQYF.

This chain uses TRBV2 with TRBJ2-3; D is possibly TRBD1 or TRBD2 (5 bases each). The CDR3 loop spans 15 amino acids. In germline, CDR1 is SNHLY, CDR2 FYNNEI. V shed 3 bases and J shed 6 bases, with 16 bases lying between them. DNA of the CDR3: TGTGCCAGCAGTGACCGGGGCATTGGGGTTGATACGCAGTATTTT. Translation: CASSDRGIGVDTQYF.

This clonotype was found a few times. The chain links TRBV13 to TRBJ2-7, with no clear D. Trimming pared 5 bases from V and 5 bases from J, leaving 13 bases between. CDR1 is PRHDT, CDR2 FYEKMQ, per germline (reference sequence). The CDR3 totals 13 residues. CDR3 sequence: CASSGGGGNEQYF. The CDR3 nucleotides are TGTGCCAGCAGCGGCGGTGGCGGCAACGAGCAGTACTTC.

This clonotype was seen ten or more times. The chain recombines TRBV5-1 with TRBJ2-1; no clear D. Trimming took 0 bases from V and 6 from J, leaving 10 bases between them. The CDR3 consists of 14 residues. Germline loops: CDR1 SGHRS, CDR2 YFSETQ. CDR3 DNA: TGCGCCAGCAGCTTGGGGTCGGAATCCAATGAGCAGTTCTTC. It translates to CASSLGSESNEQFF.

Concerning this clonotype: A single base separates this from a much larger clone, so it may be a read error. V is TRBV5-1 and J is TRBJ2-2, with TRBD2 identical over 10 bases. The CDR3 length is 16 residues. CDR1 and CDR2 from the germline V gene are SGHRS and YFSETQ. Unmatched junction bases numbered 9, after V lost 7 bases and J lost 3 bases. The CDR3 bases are TGCGCCAGCGGCGCCGGACTAGCGGTACACACCGGGGAGCTGTTTTTT. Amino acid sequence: CASGAGLAVHTGELFF.

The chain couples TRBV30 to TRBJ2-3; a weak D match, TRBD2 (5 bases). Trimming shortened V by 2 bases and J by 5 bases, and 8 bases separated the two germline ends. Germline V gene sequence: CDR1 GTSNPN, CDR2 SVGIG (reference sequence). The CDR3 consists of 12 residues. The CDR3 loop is CAWSHRGDTQYF. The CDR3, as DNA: TGTGCCTGGAGTCATCGGGGAGATACGCAGTATTTT.

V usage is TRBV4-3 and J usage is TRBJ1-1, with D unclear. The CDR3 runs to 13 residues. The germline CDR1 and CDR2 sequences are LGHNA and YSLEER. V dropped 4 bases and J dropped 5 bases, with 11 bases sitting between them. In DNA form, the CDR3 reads TGCGCCAGCAGCCGAGACCCGAGGACTGAAGCTTTCTTT. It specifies CASSRDPRTEAFF.

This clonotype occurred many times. The CDR3 spells CASRRELNTGELFF. The CDR3 DNA reads as TGCGCCAGCAGGAGAGAACTGAACACCGGGGAGCTGTTTTTT. The chain couples TRBV4-3 to TRBJ2-2; D unresolved. The CDR3 length is 14 residues. CDR1 and CDR2 (germline): LGHNA, YSLEER. With 6 bases removed from V and 1 base from J, the gap between germline ends came to 9 bases.